This T cell receptor beta chain came from a study of T-cell reconstitution after alpha-beta-depleted transplantation in children. The library targeted TCRbeta and was prepared with unique molecular identifiers. In TCRdb, the PCR reads were re-called with MiXCR into one record per CDR3 protein. Of some 310,000 distinct CDR3 sequences listed, around 25% are singletons. Study-wide results and caveats: Reports say that about two months after transplant, the alpha-beta T cells came out of several hundred graft clones that had expanded. When one year had passed after transplant, most T-cell counts and diversity came from newly produced T cells.

With respect to this clonotype: What it binds is not known.

V lost 9 bases and J lost 4, with 12 bases in between. The CDR3 covers 13 residues. Germline assignment: CDR1 SEHNR and CDR2 FQNEAQ (reference sequence). The chain couples TRBV7-9 to TRBJ2-2; D is perhaps TRBD2 (6 bases). This clonotype was obtained from a male patient younger than 18 who had a stem cell transplant for acute lymphoblastic leukemia, so the T cells may come from the graft donor. The starting material was PBMCs, mostly from graft donor cells, obtained 180 days after TCRalphabeta/CD19-depleted stem cell transplant. The CDR3 loop is CARGRSGTGELFF. The CDR3 DNA sequence: TGTGCCAGAGGGAGGTCTGGCACCGGGGAGCTGTTTTTT.